The next 13 T cell receptor beta chains were all read from a single sample in a study of CD8+ T cells in alopecia areata. Extracted from the samples, RNA was reverse transcribed into cDNA to serve as the sequencing template. Libraries were prepared by immunoSEQ multiplex PCR; TCRdb keeps only in-frame clonotypes and omits some of them. The sample has roughly 100,000 clones, under 90% seen once; the top ten hold 11%. The treatment is: oral pan-JAK inhibitor, 5-10 mg twice daily. Sequencing used CD8+ T cells sorted from blood, obtained at roughly week 30, from a patient treated with tofacitinib. Receptors originate from a human donor with alopecia areata.

This chain joins TRBV13 and TRBJ2-7; 11 bases line up with TRBD2. This CDR3 is built from 15 residues. V gave up 5 bases and J gave up 0 bases; unmatched junction bases: 3. The V gene's germline CDR1 is PRHDT and CDR2 FYEKMQ (reference sequence). This chain's CDR3 is CASSLTSGISYEQYF. CDR3 sequence (DNA): TGTGCCAGCAGCCTGACTAGCGGGATCTCCTACGAGCAGTACTTC.

V and J are TRBV7-9 and TRBJ2-7; D might be TRBD1 (5 bases). V was trimmed by 5 bases and J by 2 bases, leaving 10 bases between them. CDR1 is SEHNR, CDR2 FQNEAQ, per germline (reference sequence). The CDR3 covers 13 residues. The CDR3 region has the DNA TGTGCCAGCAGCGGAAGGGGTGCCTACGAGCAGTACTTC. Amino acid sequence: CASSGRGAYEQYF.

The chain joins TRBV6-1 to TRBJ1-1; D is unresolved. The CDR3 is made up of 14 amino acids. The V and J ends lost 0 bases and 1 base respectively, with 6 bases between them. The germline V gene encodes CDR1 MNHNS and CDR2 SASEGT. CDR3 residues: CASSEAGSNTEAFF. CDR3 DNA: TGTGCCAGCAGTGAAGCGGGGTCGAACACTGAAGCTTTCTTT.

J is TRBJ2-6 and V is TRBV27; maybe TRBD2 (8 bases). The CDR3 sequence is 20 residues long. V was trimmed by 6 bases and J by 1 base, leaving 25 bases between them. Germline V gene lookup returns CDR1 MNHEY and CDR2 SMNVEV (reference sequence). CDR3 loop: CASSQYGRGRGQSGANVLTF. CDR3 nucleotides: TGTGCCAGCAGCCAGTACGGGAGGGGGCGAGGCCAATCTGGGGCCAACGTCCTGACTTTC.

This chain joins TRBV11-1 and TRBJ2-1, with D perhaps TRBD2 (6 bases). V was pared by 2 bases and J by 4 bases, with 6 bases between. The length of the CDR3 is 13 residues. Germline CDR1 is SGHAT and CDR2 is FQDESV (reference sequence). This CDR3 is CASSLRGYNEQFF. The DNA for the CDR3 is TGTGCCAGCAGCTTACGGGGGTACAATGAGCAGTTCTTC.

This rearrangement joins TRBV5-6 to TRBJ1-2; perhaps TRBD1 as D (6 bases). Germline V lookup: CDR1 SGHDT, CDR2 YYEEEE. This CDR3 region has 14 residues. The germline V and J ends were trimmed by 2 bases and 3 bases, with 11 bases remaining between them. The CDR3 region is CASSFTGSDYGYTF. The CDR3 nucleotides are TGTGCCAGCAGCTTCACAGGGTCTGACTATGGCTACACCTTC.

CDR3 DNA sequence: TGTGCCAGCACGGTGGCGGGAGTCGGGCATCAGCCCCAGCATTTT. Residues: CASTVAGVGHQPQHF. The V and J genes are TRBV6-1 and TRBJ1-5; no definite D call. The germline V and J ends were trimmed by 7 bases and 5 bases, with 18 bases remaining between them. The CDR3 is 15 amino acids. Germline values: CDR1 MNHNS, CDR2 SASEGT.

A remark on this clone: The sample contains more than one DNA sequence encoding this CDR3. The gene calls are TRBV29-1 and TRBJ2-7; D gene ambiguous. V lost 4 bases, J lost 0 bases, and 10 bases lay in between. CDR1 SQVTM and CDR2 ANQGSEA come from the germline V gene. The CDR3 consists of 13 residues. CDR3 sequence (DNA): TGCAGCGTTGTTTTAGACTCCTCCTACGAGCAGTACTTC. Its translation: CSVVLDSSYEQYF.

The DNA for the CDR3 is TGTGCCAGCAGCCCCTTTGAGGCAGATACGCAGTATTTT. It encodes CASSPFEADTQYF. The chain uses TRBV9 and TRBJ2-3; D gene ambiguous. The CDR3 runs to 13 residues. Germline-derived CDR1 and CDR2 are SGDLS and YYNGEE. The germline V and J ends were trimmed by 4 bases and 4 bases, with 10 bases remaining between them.

The chain recombines TRBV6-6 with TRBJ2-5, with TRBD2 matching over 11 bases. V lost 8 bases, J lost 9 bases, and 8 bases stayed unmatched. CDR3 length equals 13 residues. Germline CDR1 and CDR2: MNHNY and SVGAGI (reference sequence). The DNA of the CDR3 is TGTGCCAGCGAGGGACTAGCGGAGAAGCCCCAGTACTTC. Translating it yields CASEGLAEKPQYF.

This clone was found once. The chain links TRBV30 to TRBJ1-1; no firm D call. The germline V gene encodes CDR1 GTSNPN and CDR2 SVGIG (reference sequence). The CDR3 spans 12 residues. Trimming took 2 bases from V and 2 from J, leaving 6 bases between them. As DNA, the CDR3 is TGTGCCTGGAGTAACGGCAACACTGAAGCTTTCTTT. This translates into CAWSNGNTEAFF.

The chain uses TRBV9 and TRBJ2-1; D perhaps matches TRBD1 (5 bases). Germline loops: CDR1 SGDLS, CDR2 YYNGEE. The CDR3 sequence is 13 residues long. The germline V and J ends were trimmed by 1 base and 9 bases, with 11 bases remaining between them. In nucleotides, the CDR3 is TGTGCCAGCAGCGTACTCCTTCAGGGTGAGCAGTTCTTC. This codes for CASSVLLQGEQFF.

This chain joins TRBV9 and TRBJ2-3; TRBD2 matches 10 bases. The CDR3 contains 14 residues. The J segment lost 5 bases and the V segment lost 5 bases, leaving 5 bases of the junction unmatched. CDR1 and CDR2 from the germline V gene are SGDLS and YYNGEE. CDR3 amino acids: CASRAGGPVDTQYF. CDR3 coding DNA: TGTGCCAGCAGAGCGGGGGGGCCTGTAGATACGCAGTATTTT. Variable domain in full (rest from reference TRBV9 and TRBJ2-3): DSGVTQTPKHLITATGQRVTLRCSPRSGDLSVYWYQQSLDQGLQFLIQYYNGEERAKGNILERFSAQQFPDLHSELNLSSLELGDSALYFCASRAGGPVDTQYFGPGTRLTVL.